Shown below are 5 T cell receptor beta chains from a single sample sequenced in a study of CD8 T cells in Susac syndrome (dated by TCRdb to between 2018 and 2021). Receptor amplification or capture employed the immunoSEQ multiplex PCR assay. RNA was extracted using the RNeasy kit, and roughly 0.5 to 1 ug of the RNA was reverse transcribed with random hexamers. Using fastp at Q25 and MiXCR, TCRdb reprocessed the public reads and kept productive beta chains. Rows with one shared CDR3 protein collapse into an entry with the most common genes and DNA. This sample has about 200,000 distinct CDR3 sequences in its table, and roughly 95% of those were observed once. Jointly, the top ten make up about 0.095% of the sample. The sequencing sample was made of CD4+ T cells from PBMCs. The receptors originated from a human donor in good health.

The CDR3 DNA reads as TGCAGTGCTAGGGGCGGGACAGCGAATTACAATGAGCAGTTCTTC. Amino acids: CSARGGTANYNEQFF. J is TRBJ2-1 and V is TRBV20-1; tentative D call: TRBD1 (7 bases). Germline CDR1 reads DFQATT; CDR2 reads SNEGSKA (reference sequence). The CDR3 extends over 15 amino acids. V was trimmed by 3 bases and J by 4 bases, leaving 16 bases between them.

The V and J genes are TRBV20-1 and TRBJ2-1, with 10 bases identical to TRBD1. The V gene end was trimmed by 5 bases and the J gene end by 3 bases; junction bases not matched to a gene: 7. CDR3 length equals 15 residues. Looked up from germline, CDR1 is DFQATT and CDR2 is SNEGSKA (reference sequence). The CDR3 here is CSAPARDRGYNEQFF. Here the CDR3 DNA reads TGCAGTGCTCCCGCCCGGGACAGGGGCTACAATGAGCAGTTCTTC.

The chain uses TRBV3-1 and TRBJ1-5; tentative D call: TRBD1 (5 bases). Germline CDR1 LGHDT, CDR2 YNNKEL (reference sequence). Trimming took 3 bases from V and 4 from J, leaving 10 bases between them. This CDR3 has 14 residues. CDR3 in DNA: TGTGCCAGCAGCCATAGGGGCAGGAATCAGCCCCAGCATTTT. Its translation: CASSHRGRNQPQHF.

The genes are TRBV20-1 and TRBJ1-2, with D perhaps matching TRBD1 (5 bases). Germline V gene lookup returns CDR1 DFQATT and CDR2 SNEGSKA (reference sequence). The CDR3 runs 11 residues. In nucleotides, the CDR3 is TGCTCAGCCCCAGGGCCCTATGGCTACACCTTC. This encodes CSAPGPYGYTF.

The rearrangement joins TRBV25-1 to TRBJ2-5; a weak D match, TRBD2 (5 bases). From germline, CDR1 is MGHDK and CDR2 SYGVNS. The CDR3 sequence is 12 residues long. Trimming removed 6 bases from V and 4 bases from J, with 9 bases in between. In DNA form, the CDR3 reads TGTGCCAGCAGCGGGAAGGGAGAGACCCAGTACTTC. Translated, it gives CASSGKGETQYF.